The 19 T cell receptor beta chains presented below share a single source sample, sequenced in a study of vaccination effects on CD4 cells after COVID-19. Their specific antigens are unknown. Upon completion of around eleven days in culture, CD4+ T cells were isolated. Participants received two doses of either the BNT162b2 or mRNA-1273 vaccine. Profiled with immunoSEQ multiplex PCR; TCRdb holds only in-frame clones, not every one. The sample has tens of thousands of clones, around 70% seen once; the top ten hold roughly 2%. This specimen consisted of CD4+ T cells from PBMCs cultured without peptide, obtained after COVID-19 vaccination. All receptors derive from a human donor who received a COVID-19 vaccine.

In DNA form, the CDR3 reads TGTGCCAGCAGCTTAGTCGGGGGGGACACAGATACGCAGTATTTT. As protein: CASSLVGGDTDTQYF. This chain links TRBV7-2 with TRBJ2-3, with TRBD2 identical over 8 bases. Per germline, CDR1 SGHTA and CDR2 FQGNSA. There are 15 residues in the CDR3. Trimming cost V 1 base and J 2 bases; bases outside gene matches: 2.

V usage is TRBV5-8 and J usage is TRBJ1-5; D is possibly TRBD1 (6 bases). Trimming left V 0 bases short and J 9 bases short, with 10 bases between. The germline V gene has CDR1 SGHTS and CDR2 YDEGEE. This CDR3 region has 13 residues. As DNA, the CDR3 is TGTGCCAGCAGCTTGGCCCAGGGGCGGCCCCAGCATTTT. It specifies CASSLAQGRPQHF. Full variable domain (outside the CDR3, taken from reference TRBV5-8 and TRBJ1-5): EAGVTQSPTHLIKTRGQQATLRCSPISGHTSVYWYQQALGLGLQFLLWYDEGEERNRGNFPPRFSGRQFPNYSSELNVNALELEDSALYLCASSLAQGRPQHFGDGTRLSIL.

The chain joins TRBV25-1 to TRBJ2-7; a weak D match, TRBD2 (5 bases). Trimming stripped 3 bases from V and 7 bases from J, with 10 bases between. CDR1 is MGHDK and CDR2 is SYGVNS in the germline V gene. There are 12 residues in the CDR3. CDR3 amino acids: CASSDRAGEQYV. The CDR3 DNA follows: TGTGCCAGCAGTGACCGGGCGGGTGAGCAGTACGTC.

This clone was observed a few times. This chain joins TRBV30 and TRBJ1-3, with TRBD1 identical over 7 bases. Germline values: CDR1 GTSNPN, CDR2 SVGIG (reference sequence). The CDR3 contains 14 residues. With V trimmed by 3 bases and J by 4 bases, 6 bases remained unmatched. In nucleotides, the CDR3 is TGTGCCTGGAGCTCAGGGGGGACAGGAAACACCATATATTTT. It encodes CAWSSGGTGNTIYF.

This rearrangement joins TRBV18 to TRBJ1-2; 7 nucleotides agree with TRBD1. J was trimmed by 2 bases and V by 4 bases; bases with no gene match: 19. The germline CDR1 and CDR2 sequences are KGHSH and LQKENI. This CDR3 is built from 19 residues. The DNA of the CDR3 is TGTGCCAGCTCACTCTTAACTCCGGGACAGAGGGGTATAAACTATGGCTACACCTTC. This encodes CASSLLTPGQRGINYGYTF. Combining the CDR3 with reference TRBV18 and TRBJ1-2 gives the whole variable domain NAGVMQNPRHLVRRRGQEARLRCSPMKGHSHVYWYRQLPEEGLKFMVYLQKENIIDESGMPKERFSAEFPKEGPSILRIQQVVRGDSAAYFCASSLLTPGQRGINYGYTFGSGTRLTVV.

The chain has TRBV24-1 and TRBJ2-3; possibly TRBD1 for D (6 bases). Germline V gene sequence: CDR1 KGHDR, CDR2 SFDVKD. V lost 1 base and J lost 13, with 14 bases in between. The CDR3 is 13 amino acids. The CDR3 DNA reads as TGTGCCACCAGTGATTTATCTACAGGGACGAAGTATTTT. It codes for CATSDLSTGTKYF.

This clone was counted a single time. The V gene is TRBV3-1 (or the pseudogene TRBV3-2), the J gene TRBJ2-5; 8 positions match TRBD1. The ends lost 4 bases at V and 5 bases at J; junction bases unmatched: 6. Germline lookup yields CDR1 LGHDT and CDR2 YNNKEL (reference sequence). The CDR3 runs 14 residues. CDR3: CASSPWDRLETQYF. CDR3 in DNA: TGTGCCAGCAGCCCATGGGACAGGCTGGAGACCCAGTACTTC.

This clone was detected only a few times. The chain is built from TRBV5-1 and TRBJ2-2; either TRBD1 or TRBD2 may supply D (5 bases each). Germline loops: CDR1 SGHRS, CDR2 YFSETQ. Trimming took 4 bases from V and 7 from J, leaving 14 bases between them. The CDR3 contains 14 residues. This CDR3 is CASSPGTPGGELFF. The CDR3 bases are TGCGCCAGCAGCCCAGGGACCCCGGGCGGGGAGCTGTTTTTT.

The chain joins TRBV7-3 to TRBJ2-2, with 12 bases that match TRBD2. V lost 1 base, J lost 2 bases, and 11 bases stayed unmatched. Germline CDR1 and CDR2: SGHTA and FQGTGA. The length of the CDR3 is 20 residues. CDR3 loop: CASSLIPLAGGNFNTGELFF. The CDR3, as DNA: TGTGCCAGCAGCTTAATCCCTCTAGCGGGGGGGAACTTTAACACCGGGGAGCTGTTTTTT.

This clone was picked up a small number of times. CDR3 region: CASSLGQGGPVWEKLFF. For the CDR3, the DNA is TGTGCCAGCAGCTTGGGGCAGGGAGGGCCGGTTTGGGAAAAACTGTTTTTT. This sequence joins TRBV5-5 and TRBJ1-4, with D perhaps matching TRBD1 (5 bases). Germline V lookup: CDR1 SGHKS, CDR2 YYEKEE (reference sequence). The CDR3 is 17 amino acids. Deletions cut 0 bases from V and 8 bases from J, with 20 bases between.

CDR3 coding DNA: TGTGCCAGCAGTTCCCCTACGACAGGGGAGGGGCAGTACGTC. It translates to CASSSPTTGEGQYV. The rearrangement links TRBV6-5 to TRBJ2-7, with D maybe TRBD1 (8 bases). The CDR3 extends over 14 amino acids. Germline-derived CDR1 and CDR2 are MNHEY and SVGAGI. V lost 4 bases, J lost 9 bases, and 19 bases lay in between.

This clone was seen a few times. The J gene is TRBJ1-5, the V gene TRBV4-3, with a possible D match to TRBD1 (6 bases). Trimming cost V 5 bases and J 9 bases, with 17 bases left between them. The CDR3 is 14 amino acids. Germline CDR1 LGHNA, CDR2 YSLEER. The CDR3 DNA reads TGCGCCAGCAGCATCGACAGGTCTGGTAGGCCCCAGCATTTT. It yields the protein CASSIDRSGRPQHF.

The chain employs TRBV29-1 and TRBJ2-3; unclear D gene. The CDR3 is 14 amino acids. Trimming shortened V by 0 bases and J by 0 bases, and 7 bases separated the two germline ends. CDR1 and CDR2 (germline): SQVTM, ANQGSEA. CDR3 bases: TGCAGCGTTGAAGAGGGTGGGAGCACAGATACGCAGTATTTT. Its translation: CSVEEGGSTDTQYF.

CDR3 coding DNA: TGTGCCTGGCGTCCCGGGGGCACTGAAGCTTTCTTT. Protein sequence: CAWRPGGTEAFF. V usage is TRBV30 and J usage is TRBJ1-1; possible D gene TRBD1, 5 bases. CDR1 GTSNPN and CDR2 SVGIG come from the germline V gene (reference sequence). CDR3 length equals 12 residues. Trimming pared 5 bases from V and 4 bases from J, leaving 11 bases between.

This clone was observed once. The gene calls are TRBV14 and TRBJ1-1; TRBD1 agrees at 8 bases. The V and J ends lost 4 bases and 4 bases, in that order; junction bases with no gene match: 8. The CDR3 has 15 amino acids. Germline CDR1 and CDR2: SGHDN and FVKESK. The CDR3 DNA is TGTGCCAGCAGCCCCTCCTGGACAGGGTTCACTGAAGCTTTCTTT. Protein product: CASSPSWTGFTEAFF. The full variable domain, completed using reference TRBV14 and TRBJ1-1, is EAGVTQFPSHSVIEKGQTVTLRCDPISGHDNLYWYRRVMGKEIKFLLHFVKESKQDESGMPNNRFLAERTGGTYSTLKVQPAELEDSGVYFCASSPSWTGFTEAFFGQGTRLTVV.

The rearrangement links TRBV5-1 to TRBJ1-1, with unresolved D. The CDR3 runs to 16 residues. The V gene's germline CDR1 is SGHRS and CDR2 YFSETQ. V lost 0 bases and J lost 2, with 14 bases in between. The CDR3 loop is CASSLDKSHSNTEAFF. The DNA for the CDR3 is TGCGCCAGCAGCTTGGATAAATCGCACAGCAACACTGAAGCTTTCTTT.

This sequence joins TRBV11-3 and TRBJ2-1; 8 bases map to TRBD1. The CDR3 is 15 residues long. Germline-derived CDR1 and CDR2 are SGHNT and YENEEA. After removal of 3 bases from V and 3 bases from J, the junction contained 4 bases not matched to a gene. CDR3 amino acids: CASSLTGVNYNEQFF. CDR3 DNA sequence: TGTGCCAGCAGCTTGACAGGGGTAAACTACAATGAGCAGTTCTTC.

This clone was counted only a few times. The same CDR3 is also encoded by other DNA sequences in this sample. The DNA for the CDR3 is TGTGCCAGCAGCCGTACAGATACGCAGTATTTT. This gives the protein CASSRTDTQYF. V and J are TRBV5-6 and TRBJ2-3; D remains unclear. Trimming took 4 bases from V and 3 from J, leaving 3 bases between them. From germline, CDR1 is SGHDT and CDR2 YYEEEE. CDR3 size: 11 residues.

Here the CDR3 reads CSAGLPEKLFF. For the CDR3, the DNA is TGCAGTGCTGGCCTCCCGGAAAAACTGTTTTTT. The chain joins TRBV20-1 to TRBJ1-4; no reliable D call. Germline-derived CDR1 and CDR2 are DFQATT and SNEGSKA (reference sequence). The CDR3 contains 11 residues. Trimming removed 5 bases from V and 8 bases from J, with 9 bases in between.